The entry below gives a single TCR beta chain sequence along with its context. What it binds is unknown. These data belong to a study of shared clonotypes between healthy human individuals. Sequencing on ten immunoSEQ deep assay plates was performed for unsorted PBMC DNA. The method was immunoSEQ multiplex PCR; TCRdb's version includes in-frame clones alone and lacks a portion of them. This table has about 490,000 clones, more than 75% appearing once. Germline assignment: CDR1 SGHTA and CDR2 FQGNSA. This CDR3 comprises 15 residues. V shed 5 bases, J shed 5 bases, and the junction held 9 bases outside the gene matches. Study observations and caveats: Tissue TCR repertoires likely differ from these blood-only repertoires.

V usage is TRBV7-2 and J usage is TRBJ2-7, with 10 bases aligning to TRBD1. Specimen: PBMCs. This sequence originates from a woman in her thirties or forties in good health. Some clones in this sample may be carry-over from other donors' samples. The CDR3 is CASSPDGTGVHEQYF. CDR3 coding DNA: TGTGCCAGCAGCCCAGACGGGACAGGGGTGCACGAGCAGTACTTC.